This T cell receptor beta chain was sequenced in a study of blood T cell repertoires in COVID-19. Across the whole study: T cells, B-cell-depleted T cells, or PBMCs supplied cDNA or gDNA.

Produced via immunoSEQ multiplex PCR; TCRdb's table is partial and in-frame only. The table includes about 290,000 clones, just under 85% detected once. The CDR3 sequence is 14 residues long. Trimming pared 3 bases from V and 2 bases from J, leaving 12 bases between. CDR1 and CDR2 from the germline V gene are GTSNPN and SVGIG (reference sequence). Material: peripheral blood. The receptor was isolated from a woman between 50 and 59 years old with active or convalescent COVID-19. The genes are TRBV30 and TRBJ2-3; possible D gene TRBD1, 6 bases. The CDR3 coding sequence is TGTGCCTGGAGCACAGGGTTTGCCACAGATACGCAGTATTTT. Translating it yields CAWSTGFATDTQYF.